A selection of T cell receptor beta chains follows, all from one sample in a study of blood T cell repertoires in COVID-19. The repertoire was sequenced with immunoSEQ multiplex PCR; TCRdb's copy has only in-frame clones and lacks some. The sample consists of hundreds of thousands of clones, approximately 80% of them appearing once. Sequenced: peripheral blood. Receptors were obtained from a woman between 45 and 60 years old with active or convalescent COVID-19. Each CDR3 is given with its conserved first and last residue. The D gene is left open where the match is weak. Clone size is shown for a subset of rows, as once, few, many or a class of expanded clone.

clone_size j_call d_call v_call cdr3_aa cdr3_nt
once TRBJ2-7 TRBD1 TRBV5-5 CASSWGTGAHYEQYF TGTGCCAGCAGCTGGGGGACAGGGGCCCACTACGAGCAGTACTTC
. TRBJ1-4 TRBD1 TRBV6-6 CASSRRRGRGEKLFF TGTGCCAGCAGCCGACGCAGGGGGCGAGGTGAAAAACTGTTTTTT
. TRBJ1-3 TRBD1 TRBV24-1 CATSDLPGQGASGNTIYF TGTGCCACCAGTGATTTGCCGGGACAGGGTGCTTCTGGAAACACCATATATTTT
. TRBJ1-1 . TRBV29-1 CSVAIMNTEAFF TGCAGCGTGGCAATAATGAACACTGAAGCTTTCTTT
. TRBJ2-7 . TRBV12-5 CASGLAGAREQYF TGTGCTAGTGGTTTGGCAGGGGCAAGGGAGCAGTACTTC
. TRBJ1-6 . TRBV9 CASSGDGDSPLHF TGTGCCAGCAGCGGCGACGGGGATTCACCCCTCCACTTT
few TRBJ1-3 TRBD1 TRBV29-1 CSVERTGGPGNTIYF TGCAGCGTTGAGCGGACAGGGGGTCCTGGAAACACCATATATTTT
. TRBJ1-1 . TRBV2 CASNLYRSSTEAFF TGTGCCAGCAACCTTTACAGGTCTTCCACTGAAGCTTTCTTT
. TRBJ2-7 TRBD1 TRBV28 CASSSGGTGGYEQYF TGTGCCAGCAGCTCGGGGGGGACAGGGGGCTACGAGCAGTACTTC
. TRBJ2-5 TRBD2 TRBV11-2 CASSQGLQETQYF TGTGCCAGCAGCCAGGGACTACAAGAGACCCAGTACTTC
. TRBJ1-4 TRBD1 TRBV11-2 CASSLEEETGWEEKLFF TGTGCCAGCAGCTTAGAGGAGGAGACAGGGTGGGAGGAAAAACTGTTTTTT
. TRBJ2-3 . TRBV29-1 CSGGDISPTDTQYF TGCAGCGGAGGGGACATTTCTCCCACAGATACGCAGTATTTT
. TRBJ2-7 TRBD1 TRBV25-1 CASSERLRGTGAFDEQYF TGTGCCAGCAGTGAACGCCTCAGAGGCACAGGGGCTTTCGACGAGCAGTACTTC
few TRBJ2-7 TRBD2 TRBV5-1 CASSGGLAPPREQYF TGCGCCAGCAGCGGGGGACTAGCCCCCCCCCGGGAGCAGTACTTC
. TRBJ2-7 . TRBV6-1 CASSEKEGSGRLTYEQYF TGTGCCAGCAGTGAAAAAGAGGGATCAGGCAGGCTTACCTACGAGCAGTACTTC
. TRBJ1-2 . TRBV7-9 CASSPTGWGNYGYTF TGTGCCAGCAGCCCAACAGGGTGGGGTAACTATGGCTACACCTTC
. TRBJ2-2 . TRBV19 CASSWRGGELFF TGTGCCAGTAGTTGGAGGGGTGGGGAGCTGTTTTTT
. TRBJ1-2 TRBD1 TRBV6-5 CASRQGGYTF TGTGCCAGCCGACAGGGGGGCTACACCTTC
. TRBJ2-2 TRBD1 TRBV5-1 CASSPRTGNTGELFF TGCGCCAGCAGCCCGAGGACAGGGAACACCGGGGAGCTGTTTTTT
once TRBJ1-2 TRBD1 TRBV2 CASSRTGYYGYTF TGTGCCAGCAGTAGGACAGGGTACTATGGCTACACCTTC
. TRBJ2-7 TRBD1 TRBV27 CASRNRQGWYEQYF TGTGCCAGCAGAAACAGACAGGGGTGGTACGAGCAGTACTTC
. TRBJ1-1 TRBD1 TRBV5-6 CASSPDQGAGTEAFF TGTGCCAGCAGTCCTGACCAGGGGGCTGGGACTGAAGCTTTCTTT